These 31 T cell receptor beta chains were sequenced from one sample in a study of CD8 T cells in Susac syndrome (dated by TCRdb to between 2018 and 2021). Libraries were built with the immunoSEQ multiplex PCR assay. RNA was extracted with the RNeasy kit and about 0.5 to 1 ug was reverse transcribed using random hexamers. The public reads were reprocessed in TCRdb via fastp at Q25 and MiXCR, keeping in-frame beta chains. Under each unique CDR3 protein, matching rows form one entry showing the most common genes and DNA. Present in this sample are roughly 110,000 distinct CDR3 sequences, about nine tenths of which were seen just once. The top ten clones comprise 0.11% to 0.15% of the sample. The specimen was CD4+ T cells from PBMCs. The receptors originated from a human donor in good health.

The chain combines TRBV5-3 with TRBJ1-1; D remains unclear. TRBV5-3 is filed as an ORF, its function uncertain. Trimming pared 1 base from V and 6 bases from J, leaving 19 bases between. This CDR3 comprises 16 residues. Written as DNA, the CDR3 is TGTGCCAGAAGCTTGCTCGTCGGCATGCCCTGGGCTGAAGCTTTCTTT. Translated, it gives CARSLLVGMPWAEAFF.

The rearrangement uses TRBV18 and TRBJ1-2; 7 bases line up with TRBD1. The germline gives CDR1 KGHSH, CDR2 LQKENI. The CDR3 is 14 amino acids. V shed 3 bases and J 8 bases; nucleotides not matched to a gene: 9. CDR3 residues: CASSPPGTVYGYTF. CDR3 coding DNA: TGTGCCAGCTCACCTCCCGGGACAGTATACGGCTACACCTTC.

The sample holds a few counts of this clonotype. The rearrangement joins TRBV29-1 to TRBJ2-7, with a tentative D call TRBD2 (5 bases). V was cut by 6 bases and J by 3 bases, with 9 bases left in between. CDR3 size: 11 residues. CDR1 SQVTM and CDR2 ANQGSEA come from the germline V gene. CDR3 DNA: TGCAGCGTAAGCCGGGGCTACGAGCAGTACTTC. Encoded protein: CSVSRGYEQYF.

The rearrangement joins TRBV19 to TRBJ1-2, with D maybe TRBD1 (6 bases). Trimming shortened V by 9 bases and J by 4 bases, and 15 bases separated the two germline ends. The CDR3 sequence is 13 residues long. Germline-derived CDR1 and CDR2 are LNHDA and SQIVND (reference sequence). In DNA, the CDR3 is TGTGCCAGCCAGACGGACAGAGTCTATGGCTACACCTTC. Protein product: CASQTDRVYGYTF.

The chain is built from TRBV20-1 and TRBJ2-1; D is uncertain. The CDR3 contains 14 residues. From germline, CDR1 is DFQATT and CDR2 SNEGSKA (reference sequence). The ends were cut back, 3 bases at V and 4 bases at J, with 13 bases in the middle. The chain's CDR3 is CSASFSPVYNEQFF. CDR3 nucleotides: TGCAGTGCTAGCTTTTCTCCGGTTTACAATGAGCAGTTCTTC.

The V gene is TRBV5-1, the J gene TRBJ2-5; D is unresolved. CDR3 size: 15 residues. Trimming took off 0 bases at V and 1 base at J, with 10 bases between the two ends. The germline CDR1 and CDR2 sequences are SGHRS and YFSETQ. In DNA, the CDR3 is TGCGCCAGCAGCTTGGACAGTTTACCCCAAGAGACCCAGTACTTC. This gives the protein CASSLDSLPQETQYF.

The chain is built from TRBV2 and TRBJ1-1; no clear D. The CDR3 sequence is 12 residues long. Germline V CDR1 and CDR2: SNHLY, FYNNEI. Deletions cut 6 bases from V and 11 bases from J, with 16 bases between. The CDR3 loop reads CASSAWGLGAFF. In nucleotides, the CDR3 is TGTGCCAGCAGCGCTTGGGGTCTTGGGGCTTTCTTT.

The chain's CDR3 is CASSSPTSGVLNEQFF. The DNA for the CDR3 is TGTGCCAGCAGCTCCCCTACCAGCGGGGTACTGAATGAGCAGTTCTTC. The rearrangement links TRBV6-2 or TRBV6-3 to TRBJ2-1; 7 bases are shared with TRBD2. Losses at the gene ends were 6 bases for V and 7 bases for J; bases not matched to a gene: 15. This CDR3 is built from 16 residues. Germline V lookup: CDR1 MNHEY, CDR2 SVGEGT.

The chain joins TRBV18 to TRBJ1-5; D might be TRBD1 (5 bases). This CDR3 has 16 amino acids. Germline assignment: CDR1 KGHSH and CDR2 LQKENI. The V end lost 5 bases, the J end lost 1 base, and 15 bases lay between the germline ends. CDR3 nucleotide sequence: TGTGCCAGCTCAGGGTCTGGGGGGAAGAGCAATCAGCCCCAGCATTTT. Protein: CASSGSGGKSNQPQHF.

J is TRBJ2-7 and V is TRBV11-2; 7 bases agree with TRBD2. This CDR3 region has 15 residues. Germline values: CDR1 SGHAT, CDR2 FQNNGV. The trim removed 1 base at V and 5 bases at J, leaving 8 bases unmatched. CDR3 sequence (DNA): TGTGCCAGCAGCTTAGGGGCTAGGGGAGGGGACGAGCAGTACTTC. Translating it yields CASSLGARGGDEQYF.

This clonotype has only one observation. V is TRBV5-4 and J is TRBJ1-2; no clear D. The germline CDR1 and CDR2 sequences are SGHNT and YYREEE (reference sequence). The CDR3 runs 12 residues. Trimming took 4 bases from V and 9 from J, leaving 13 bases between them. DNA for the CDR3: TGTGCCAGCAGCCCCCCGGATTCCAGCTACACCTTC. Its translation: CASSPPDSSYTF.

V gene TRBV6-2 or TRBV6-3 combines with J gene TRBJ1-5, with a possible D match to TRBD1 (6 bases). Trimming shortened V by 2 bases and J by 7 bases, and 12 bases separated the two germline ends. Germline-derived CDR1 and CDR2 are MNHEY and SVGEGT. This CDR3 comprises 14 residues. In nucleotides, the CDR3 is TGTGCCAGCAGTTACCTGGGGGGCTTGCAGCCCCAGCATTTT. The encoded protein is CASSYLGGLQPQHF.

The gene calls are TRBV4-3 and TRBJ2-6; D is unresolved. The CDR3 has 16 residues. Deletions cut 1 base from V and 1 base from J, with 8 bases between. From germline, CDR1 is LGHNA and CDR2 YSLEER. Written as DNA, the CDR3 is TGCGCCAGCAGCCAAGCTACTAATTCTGGGGCCAACGTCCTGACTTTC. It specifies CASSQATNSGANVLTF.

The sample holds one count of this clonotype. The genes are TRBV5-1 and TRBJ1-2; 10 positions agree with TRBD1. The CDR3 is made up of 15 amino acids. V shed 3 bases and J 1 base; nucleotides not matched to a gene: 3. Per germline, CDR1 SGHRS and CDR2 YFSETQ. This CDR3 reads CASSSGQGINYGYTF. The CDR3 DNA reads TGCGCCAGCAGCTCGGGACAGGGGATTAACTATGGCTACACCTTC.

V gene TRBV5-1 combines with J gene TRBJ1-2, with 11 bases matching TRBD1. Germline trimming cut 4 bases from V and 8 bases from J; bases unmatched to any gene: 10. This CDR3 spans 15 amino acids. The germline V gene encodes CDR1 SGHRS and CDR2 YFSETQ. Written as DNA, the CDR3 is TGCGCCAGCAGCACCGACCCGGGACAGGGGGGAGGCTACACCTTC. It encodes CASSTDPGQGGGYTF.

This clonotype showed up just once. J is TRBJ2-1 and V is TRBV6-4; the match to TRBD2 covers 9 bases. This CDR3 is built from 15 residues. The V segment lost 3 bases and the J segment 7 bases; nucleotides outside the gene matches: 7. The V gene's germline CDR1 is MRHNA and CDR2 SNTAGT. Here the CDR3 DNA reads TGTGCCAGCAGTGAAGGTCTAGCGGGGCTAAATGAGCAGTTCTTC. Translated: CASSEGLAGLNEQFF.

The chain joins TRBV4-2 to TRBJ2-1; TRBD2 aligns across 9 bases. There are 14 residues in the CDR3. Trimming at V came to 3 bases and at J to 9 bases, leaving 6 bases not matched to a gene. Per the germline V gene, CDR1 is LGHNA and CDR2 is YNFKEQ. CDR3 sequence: CASSQPSGIGEQFF. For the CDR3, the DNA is TGTGCCAGCAGCCAGCCTAGCGGGATAGGTGAGCAGTTCTTC.

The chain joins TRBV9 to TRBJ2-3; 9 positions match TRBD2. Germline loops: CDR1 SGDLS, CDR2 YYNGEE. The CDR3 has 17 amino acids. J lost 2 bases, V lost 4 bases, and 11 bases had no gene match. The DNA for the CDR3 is TGTGCCAGCAGCCTAGGGGGTAGCGGGGGCATCACAGATACGCAGTATTTT. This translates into CASSLGGSGGITDTQYF.

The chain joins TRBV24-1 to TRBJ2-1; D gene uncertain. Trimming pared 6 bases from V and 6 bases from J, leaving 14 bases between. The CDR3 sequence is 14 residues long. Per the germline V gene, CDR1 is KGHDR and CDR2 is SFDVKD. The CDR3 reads CATSYTYRVNEQFF. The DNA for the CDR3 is TGTGCCACCAGTTACACTTATAGAGTCAATGAGCAGTTCTTC.

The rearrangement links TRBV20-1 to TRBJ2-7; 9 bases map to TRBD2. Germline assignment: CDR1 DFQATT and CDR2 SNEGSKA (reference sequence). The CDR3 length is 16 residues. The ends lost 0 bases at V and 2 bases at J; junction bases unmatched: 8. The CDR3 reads CSARDASGTSPYEQYF. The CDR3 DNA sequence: TGCAGTGCTAGAGATGCTAGCGGGACATCCCCCTACGAGCAGTACTTC.

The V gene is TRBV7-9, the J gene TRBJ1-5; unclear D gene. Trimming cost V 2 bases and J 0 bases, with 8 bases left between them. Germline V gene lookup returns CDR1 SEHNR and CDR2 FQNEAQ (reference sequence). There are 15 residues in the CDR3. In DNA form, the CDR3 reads TGTGCCAGCAGCTTATCCAGAAATAGCAATCAGCCCCAGCATTTT. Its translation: CASSLSRNSNQPQHF.

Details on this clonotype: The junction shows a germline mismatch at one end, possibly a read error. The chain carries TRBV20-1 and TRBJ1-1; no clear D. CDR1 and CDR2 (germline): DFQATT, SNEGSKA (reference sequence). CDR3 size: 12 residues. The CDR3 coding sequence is TGCAGTGCGAGAGGGAGGAAGTCTGAAGCTTTCTTT. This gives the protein CSARGRKSEAFF.

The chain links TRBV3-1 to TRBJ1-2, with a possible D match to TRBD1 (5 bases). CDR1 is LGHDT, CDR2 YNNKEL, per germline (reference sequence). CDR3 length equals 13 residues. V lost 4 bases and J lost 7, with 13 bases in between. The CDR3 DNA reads TGTGCCAGCAGCCTCCAGGGTATCTTTGGCTACACCTTC. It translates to CASSLQGIFGYTF.

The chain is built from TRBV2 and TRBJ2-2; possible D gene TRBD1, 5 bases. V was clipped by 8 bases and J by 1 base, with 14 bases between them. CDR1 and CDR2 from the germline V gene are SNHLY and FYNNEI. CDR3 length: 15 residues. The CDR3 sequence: CASPSLTGNTGELFF. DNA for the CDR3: TGTGCCAGCCCCTCGTTAACAGGGAACACCGGGGAGCTGTTTTTT. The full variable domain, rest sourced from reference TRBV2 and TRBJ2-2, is EPEVTQTPSHQVTQMGQEVILRCVPISNHLYFYWYRQILGQKVEFLVSFYNNEISEKSEIFDDQFSVERPDGSNFTLKIRSTKLEDSAMYFCASPSLTGNTGELFFGEGSRLTVL.

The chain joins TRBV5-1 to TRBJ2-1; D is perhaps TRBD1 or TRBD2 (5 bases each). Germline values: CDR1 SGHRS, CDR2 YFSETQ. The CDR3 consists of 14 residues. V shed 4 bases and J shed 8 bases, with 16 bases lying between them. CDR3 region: CASSEGPDYDEQFF. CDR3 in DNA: TGCGCCAGCAGCGAGGGACCGGATTACGATGAGCAGTTCTTC.

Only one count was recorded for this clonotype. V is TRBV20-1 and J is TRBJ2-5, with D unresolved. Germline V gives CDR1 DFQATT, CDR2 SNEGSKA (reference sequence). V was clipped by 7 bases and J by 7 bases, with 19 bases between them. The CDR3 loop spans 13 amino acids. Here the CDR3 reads CSVTGPIPGTQYF. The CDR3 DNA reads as TGCAGTGTTACGGGCCCGATCCCTGGGACCCAGTACTTC.

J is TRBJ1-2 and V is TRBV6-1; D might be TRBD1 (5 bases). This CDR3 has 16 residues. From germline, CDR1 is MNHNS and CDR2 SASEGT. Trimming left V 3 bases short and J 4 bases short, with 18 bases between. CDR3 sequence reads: CASSEGGHGSRYGYTF. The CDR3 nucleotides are TGTGCCAGCAGTGAGGGAGGACACGGAAGCCGCTATGGCTACACCTTC.

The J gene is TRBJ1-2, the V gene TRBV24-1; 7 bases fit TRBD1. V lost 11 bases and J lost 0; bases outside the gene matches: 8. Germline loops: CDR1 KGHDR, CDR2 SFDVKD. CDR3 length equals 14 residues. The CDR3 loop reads CARYRGRSNYGYTF. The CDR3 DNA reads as TGTGCCAGGTACAGGGGCCGATCTAACTATGGCTACACCTTC.

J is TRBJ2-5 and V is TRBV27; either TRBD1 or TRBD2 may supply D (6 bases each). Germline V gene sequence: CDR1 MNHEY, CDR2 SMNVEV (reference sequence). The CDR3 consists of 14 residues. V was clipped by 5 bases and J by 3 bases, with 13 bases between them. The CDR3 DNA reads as TGTGCCAGCAGTCCCGTGAGGGGGGAAGAGACCCAGTACTTC. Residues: CASSPVRGEETQYF.

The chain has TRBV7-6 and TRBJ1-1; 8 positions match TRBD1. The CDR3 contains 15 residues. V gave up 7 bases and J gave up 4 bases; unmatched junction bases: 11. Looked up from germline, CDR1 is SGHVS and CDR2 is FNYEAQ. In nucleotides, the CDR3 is TGTGCCAGCAACCAGGGGGCAGGGGGGAGCACTGAAGCTTTCTTT. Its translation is CASNQGAGGSTEAFF.

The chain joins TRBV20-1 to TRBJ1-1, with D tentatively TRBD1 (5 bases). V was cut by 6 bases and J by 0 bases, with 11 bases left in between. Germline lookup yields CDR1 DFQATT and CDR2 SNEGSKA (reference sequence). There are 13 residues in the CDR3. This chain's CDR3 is CSARATVNTEAFF. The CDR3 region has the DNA TGCAGTGCGCGAGCGACAGTGAACACTGAAGCTTTCTTT.